The 7 T cell receptor beta chains given below trace back to one sample, sequenced in a study of breast tumors, draining lymph nodes, adjacent tissues. TCRdb passed the multiplex PCR reads through MiXCR, listing each CDR3 protein once. The sample carries 25,000 or so distinct CDR3 sequences, around 23% recorded once. The sequencing sample was made of breast tumor tissue. The receptors derive from a female donor with breast cancer. Some clones in this sample may be carry-over from other donors' samples.

This clonotype showed up many times. The V and J genes are TRBV7-2 and TRBJ2-2; D uncertain. Deletions cut 2 bases from V and 7 bases from J, with 11 bases between. This CDR3 region has 14 residues. The germline V gene has CDR1 SGHTA and CDR2 FQGNSA. This chain's CDR3 is CASSLLGRHGELFF. The CDR3 coding sequence is TGTGCCAGCAGCTTACTTGGAAGACACGGGGAGCTGTTTTTT. Full variable domain (remainder filled in from reference TRBV7-2 and TRBJ2-2): GAGVSQSPSNKVTEKGKDVELRCDPISGHTALYWYRQSLGQGLEFLIYFQGNSAPDKSGLPSDRFSAERTGGSVSTLTIQRTQQEDSAVYLCASSLLGRHGELFFGEGSRLTVL.

Ten or more counts support this clonotype. The V gene is TRBV5-1, the J gene TRBJ2-1; D not certain. The CDR3 is 13 amino acids. Trimming shortened V by 1 base and J by 8 bases, and 10 bases separated the two germline ends. Germline V gives CDR1 SGHRS, CDR2 YFSETQ. The CDR3 protein is CASSLWDSDEQFF. The DNA of the CDR3 is TGCGCCAGCAGCTTGTGGGATTCTGATGAGCAGTTCTTC.

As to this clonotype: One end of the junction is discordant with germline, which a read error may explain. V gene TRBV6-1 combines with J gene TRBJ2-7, with TRBD2 identical over 9 bases. Germline V gene lookup returns CDR1 MNHNS and CDR2 SASEGT. This CDR3 contains 18 residues. As DNA, the CDR3 is TGCGCCAGCAGCCAACCGATCCGCGGGGGGGCAGGAGGCTACGAGCAGTACTTC. It specifies CASSQPIRGGAGGYEQYF.

This clonotype has only one observation. The chain couples TRBV7-9 to TRBJ1-1; 7 nucleotides agree with TRBD1. The J segment lost 6 bases and the V segment lost 4 bases, leaving 5 bases of the junction unmatched. The CDR3 contains 13 residues. The germline CDR1 and CDR2 sequences are SEHNR and FQNEAQ (reference sequence). Here the CDR3 reads CASSSDREAEAFF. CDR3 in DNA: TGTGCCAGCAGCTCCGACAGGGAGGCTGAAGCTTTCTTT.

This clonotype was observed at least ten times. This sequence joins TRBV30 and TRBJ2-5, with D uncertain. This CDR3 is 12 amino acids long. Germline assignment: CDR1 GTSNPN and CDR2 SVGIG (reference sequence). V lost 5 bases to trimming and J lost 5 bases, with 12 bases between them. CDR3 region: CAWRKDWETQYF. The DNA of the CDR3 is TGTGCCTGGCGGAAGGATTGGGAGACCCAGTACTTC.

This clonotype is labeled as medium-sized. The CDR3 region is CSVDDAVDEQYF. In DNA, the CDR3 is TGCAGCGTTGATGACGCGGTGGACGAGCAGTACTTC. The chain joins TRBV29-1 to TRBJ2-7; D not certain. The CDR3 has 12 residues. Germline-derived CDR1 and CDR2 are SQVTM and ANQGSEA. Trimming shortened V by 3 bases and J by 5 bases, and 11 bases separated the two germline ends.

This clonotype was observed many times. The gene calls are TRBV2 and TRBJ2-5; 11 bases are a match to TRBD2. The V gene end was trimmed by 6 bases and the J gene end by 5 bases; junction bases not matched to a gene: 11. This CDR3 has 16 amino acids. Germline values: CDR1 SNHLY, CDR2 FYNNEI. The CDR3 DNA is TGTGCCAGCAGCCTCCCCACTAGCGGGAGAGGGGAGACCCAGTACTTC. It encodes CASSLPTSGRGETQYF.